The 14 T cell receptor beta chains below were found in one sample sequenced in a study of blood T cells in healthy people across ages. PCR was performed a second time for roughly 6 to 12 cycles using a sample-barcoded 5' primer and a J-beta primer mix. MiXCR, run by TCRdb on the 5' RACE reads, gives a single entry per CDR3 protein. Altogether around 2 million distinct CDR3 sequences are present, roughly two fifths being singletons, with the ten largest covering 23%. The sequencing input was blood. The receptor set was obtained from a human donor in good health.

The rearrangement uses TRBV12-3 or TRBV12-4 and TRBJ2-1; D is unresolved. This CDR3 is built from 16 residues. The V end lost 7 bases, the J end lost 0 bases, and 16 bases lay between the germline ends. The CDR3 loop is CASTGPSGYSYNEQFF. The CDR3 bases are TGTGCCAGCACCGGACCCTCCGGGTACTCCTACAATGAGCAGTTCTTC.

Of note for this clonotype: One end of the junction fails to match germline, which may point to a read error. The chain carries TRBV5-1 and TRBJ2-7, with 7 bases identical to TRBD1. Per germline, CDR1 SGHRS and CDR2 YFSETQ. There are 16 residues in the CDR3. CDR3 nucleotides: TGCGCCAGCAGCTATGGGACAGTACCTTCGACCTATGAGCAGTACTTC. Its translation is CASSYGTVPSTYEQYF.

The V and J genes are TRBV6-1 and TRBJ1-5; a weak D match, TRBD1 (5 bases). V was trimmed by 3 bases and J by 7 bases, leaving 13 bases between them. Germline assignment: CDR1 MNHNS and CDR2 SASEGT. The CDR3 contains 14 residues. In nucleotides, the CDR3 is TGTGCCAGCAGTGAGGACACGGATTTACAGCCCCAGCATTTT. This encodes CASSEDTDLQPQHF.

The chain has TRBV5-1 and TRBJ2-1, with TRBD1 matching 7 bases. J was trimmed by 10 bases and V by 3 bases; bases with no gene match: 10. The CDR3 loop spans 14 amino acids. Germline V gene lookup returns CDR1 SGHRS and CDR2 YFSETQ. The CDR3 here is CASSSTGPQREQFF. Here the CDR3 DNA reads TGCGCCAGCAGCTCGACAGGGCCGCAAAGGGAGCAGTTCTTC.

Details on this clonotype: An end of the junction differs from the germline gene, which may be a read error. The V call is TRBV9, the J call TRBJ1-2; the D gene is possibly TRBD1 (6 bases). The CDR3 consists of 14 residues. The germline gives CDR1 SGDLS, CDR2 YYNGEE. In DNA, the CDR3 is TGTGCCAGCAGCGTAGAGACAGGTCGCTATGGCTGCACCTTC. Protein sequence: CASSVETGRYGCTF.

The V and J genes are TRBV7-9 and TRBJ2-4; possibly TRBD1 for D (6 bases). Germline CDR1 is SEHNR and CDR2 is FQNEAQ (reference sequence). The germline V and J ends were trimmed by 2 bases and 9 bases, with 20 bases remaining between them. The CDR3 runs to 16 residues. CDR3 region: CASSLTTGRNWGIQYF. CDR3 in DNA: TGTGCCAGCAGCTTAACGACAGGAAGGAATTGGGGCATTCAGTACTTC.

The chain combines TRBV27 with TRBJ2-1; the D gene could be TRBD1 or TRBD2 (6 bases each). Trimming took off 5 bases at V and 4 bases at J, with 15 bases between the two ends. The CDR3 has 15 residues. Germline V lookup: CDR1 MNHEY, CDR2 SMNVEV (reference sequence). The CDR3 protein is CASSPHLGGYNEQFF. CDR3 nucleotides: TGTGCCAGCAGTCCACACCTAGGGGGGTACAATGAGCAGTTCTTC.

This clonotype was seen more than once but under ten times. The rearrangement joins TRBV20-1 to TRBJ1-2; D not certain. The CDR3 totals 10 residues. Per the germline V gene, CDR1 is DFQATT and CDR2 is SNEGSKA (reference sequence). CDR3 nucleotides: TGCTCGGCGTCGAGAGGTGGCTACACCTTC. Protein sequence: CSASRGGYTF.

Details on this clonotype: A read error may be the cause here, since a much bigger clone is one base away. The rearrangement uses TRBV27 and TRBJ2-7; 10 nucleotides match TRBD1. The V gene's germline CDR1 is MNHEY and CDR2 SMNVEV (reference sequence). The CDR3 has 13 amino acids. Trimming took 7 bases from V and 2 from J; bases not matched to a gene: 2. The CDR3 DNA reads TGTGCCAGCACCGGACAGGGGGCCTACGAGCAGTACTTC. This gives the protein CASTGQGAYEQYF.

This clonotype has just a few counts. V and J are TRBV12-3 or TRBV12-4 and TRBJ1-3, with unresolved D. V lost 5 bases and J lost 2, with 7 bases in between. This CDR3 is 13 amino acids long. The CDR3 DNA reads as TGTGCCAGCAGTCCGTCGGCTGGAAACACCATATATTTT. Translation: CASSPSAGNTIYF.

V is TRBV29-1 and J is TRBJ2-1; 11 bases agree with TRBD2. CDR1 and CDR2 from the germline V gene are SQVTM and ANQGSEA. V was pared by 3 bases and J by 2 bases, with 6 bases of the junction left unmatched. The CDR3 is 16 amino acids. The CDR3 coding sequence is TGCAGCGTTGATAGCGGGGGGGCGCTACCCTACAATGAGCAGTTCTTC. Translated: CSVDSGGALPYNEQFF.

This clonotype was seen a few times. The chain combines TRBV3-1 with TRBJ2-3, with TRBD2 matching 13 bases. CDR3 size: 17 residues. Looked up from germline, CDR1 is LGHDT and CDR2 is YNNKEL (reference sequence). With V trimmed by 0 bases and J by 3 bases, 3 bases remained unmatched. CDR3 nucleotides: TGTGCCAGCAGCCAAGATACTAGCGGGGGGGCAACAGATACGCAGTATTTT. It translates to CASSQDTSGGATDTQYF.

This clonotype was detected only a few times. The chain couples TRBV6-5 to TRBJ1-2, with 8 bases fitting TRBD1. The length of the CDR3 is 16 residues. Germline-derived CDR1 and CDR2 are MNHEY and SVGAGI. With V trimmed by 0 bases and J by 5 bases, 8 bases remained unmatched. DNA for the CDR3: TGTGCCAGCAGTTACTCGTACCAGGACAGGGAGTATGGCTACACCTTC. Its translation is CASSYSYQDREYGYTF.

The rearrangement uses TRBV6-1 and TRBJ1-5; 9 positions match TRBD1. V lost 2 bases, J lost 10 bases, and 6 bases stayed unmatched. The CDR3 is 14 amino acids. Germline V gene lookup returns CDR1 MNHNS and CDR2 SASEGT. CDR3 bases: TGTGCCAGCAGTGAAATTCCGGGACAGGGACCCCAGCATTTT. Translating gives CASSEIPGQGPQHF.